Listed here is a single T cell receptor beta chain. The CDR3 runs 15 residues. V lost 2 bases and J lost 2, with 11 bases in between. Germline-derived CDR1 and CDR2 are MNHEY and SMNVEV (reference sequence). How the authors handled the data: Scientists estimated how many nucleated cells there were by amplifying reference gene primers. Method: immunoSEQ multiplex PCR; TCRdb's copy keeps in-frame clones and lacks some. The D gene and trimming were derived from the DNA, and the V and J assignments and clone size from that table. Of over 95,000 clones in the sample, around 89% were seen once. This entry belongs to a study of blood T cell repertoires in COVID-19. Study details: Some COVID-19 samples were acute and others convalescent; all came from the United States, Italy and Spain.

V usage is TRBV27 and J usage is TRBJ2-3, with D tentatively TRBD2 (6 bases). This clonotype was sampled from a human donor with acute or convalescent COVID-19. The donor label of this sample is uncertain. Material: peripheral blood. The chain's CDR3 is CASSLGGRYTDTQYF. The CDR3 region has the DNA TGTGCCAGCAGTTTAGGGGGGAGATACACAGATACGCAGTATTTT.